Reported below is one TCR beta chain. Isolation per sample recovered at least 7 million PBMCs. For the second PCR, which ran for roughly 6 to 12 cycles, a sample-barcoded 5' primer and a J-beta primer mix were used. Each CDR3 protein is one row after TCRdb ran MiXCR on the 5' RACE reads. The repertoire holds 1.2 million to 1.5 million distinct CDR3 sequences, with almost 60% as singletons. V was cut by 6 bases and J by 6 bases, with 18 bases left in between. This CDR3 has 15 amino acids. Per the germline V gene, CDR1 is MNHNY and CDR2 is SVGAGI (reference sequence). The sample belongs to a study of blood T cells in healthy people across ages.

The sequencing sample was made of blood. This chain uses TRBV6-6 with TRBJ1-5; D possibly corresponds to TRBD1 (5 bases). The source is a man aged 18 to 30 in good health. CDR3 protein: CASSVGTLTGQPQHF. CDR3 DNA: TGTGCCAGCAGCGTCGGGACCCTCACGGGTCAGCCCCAGCATTTT.